The text below deals with one TCR beta chain. What it recognizes is unknown. The data were obtained in a study of shared clonotypes between healthy human individuals. Sequencing was performed with immunoSEQ multiplex PCR; in TCRdb, only in-frame clones are kept and a portion is missing. Here the sample spans 1.6 million or so clones, roughly 97% being singletons. Germline assignment: CDR1 WNHNN and CDR2 SYGVQD (reference sequence). The CDR3 extends over 16 amino acids. J was trimmed by 6 bases and V by 4 bases; bases with no gene match: 6. Healthy adults negative for HIV, lacking recent acute infections or vaccinations, served as donors. Regarding the study as a whole: What naive subsets generally showed was a larger estimated richness than memory subsets showed. Clonotypes not shared had lower generation probabilities than those common to all four donors.

Sequenced sample: naive CD4+ T cells sorted from blood. The subset: CD45RA+ positively selected. The chain combines TRBV10-1 with TRBJ2-2; 12 bases map to TRBD2. The origin of this receptor is a man in his thirties or forties in good health. The CDR3: CASSARLAGDPGELFF. The CDR3 bases are TGCGCCAGCAGTGCCCGACTAGCGGGAGATCCCGGGGAGCTGTTTTTT.